This TCR beta chain was found in a study of Graves' ophthalmopathy and Graves' hyperthyroidism. This clonotype showed up many times. The antigen remains undetermined. Study findings and constraints: Ophthalmopathy cases were distinguished from stable hyperthyroidism by a 13-signature model, reaching around 88% sensitivity and 81.08% specificity. Most clonotypes expanded in thyroid above 0.001 frequency were present in blood too.

Transcripts of RNA were the source for amplifying TCR beta CDR3 regions. First-round RT-PCR with HTBI primers preceded a second-round multiplex PCR. TCRdb re-called the multiplex PCR reads through MiXCR, storing one row per CDR3 protein. The sample holds about 390,000 distinct CDR3 sequences; about 16% are singletons and the top ten take 5.5% to 7%. Fresh peripheral blood, about 9.3 ml, was the PBMC source. CDR3 length: 13 residues. Germline V gene data show CDR1 as LNHDA and CDR2 as SQIVND (reference sequence). Germline trimming cut 4 bases from V and 7 bases from J; bases unmatched to any gene: 5. The sequenced sample consisted of peripheral blood. The chain employs TRBV19 and TRBJ1-1, with 8 bases lining up with TRBD1. The source is a woman aged 18 to 35 with stable Graves' hyperthyroidism. This CDR3 reads CASSKDREIEAFF. The DNA for the CDR3 is TGTGCCAGTAGTAAGGACAGGGAGATTGAAGCTTTCTTT.